Described below is a single T cell receptor beta chain sequence and its context. Germline V gene data show CDR1 as ENHRY and CDR2 as SYGVKD. After removal of 6 bases from V and 3 bases from J, the junction contained 6 bases not matched to a gene. The CDR3 runs to 15 residues. The table came from immunoSEQ multiplex PCR; TCRdb's copy has only in-frame clones and leaves some out. The table has roughly 700,000 clones, approximately 88% seen once; the top ten hold approximately 1.5%. Treatment here: around 19 received Ad26.COV2.S at low or high dose, single or two shots; roughly five received placebo; per-sample allocation not given. It was on day 63 after the first vaccine or placebo injection that samples were taken. This sample is drawn from a study of Ad26.COV2.S vaccination and SARS-CoV-2 variants.

This clonotype was obtained from a person aged 18-60 years who received the Ad26.COV2.S COVID-19 vaccine or a placebo. This specimen was peripheral blood, taken in a trial of Ad26.COV2.S vaccine versus placebo. The J gene is TRBJ1-5, the V gene TRBV10-3, with 9 bases fitting TRBD1. In DNA, the CDR3 is TGTGCCATCAGCCCGGGACAGGGCCTCAATCAGCCCCAGCATTTT. This encodes CAISPGQGLNQPQHF.